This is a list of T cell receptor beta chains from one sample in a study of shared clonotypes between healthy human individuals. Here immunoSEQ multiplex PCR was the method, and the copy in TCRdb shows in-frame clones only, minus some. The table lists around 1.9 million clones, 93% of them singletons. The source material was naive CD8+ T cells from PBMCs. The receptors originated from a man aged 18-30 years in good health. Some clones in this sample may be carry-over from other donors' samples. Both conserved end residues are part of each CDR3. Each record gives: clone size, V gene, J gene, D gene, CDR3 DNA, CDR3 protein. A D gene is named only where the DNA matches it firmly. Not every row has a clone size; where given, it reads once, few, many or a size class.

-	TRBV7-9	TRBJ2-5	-	TGTGCCAGCAGCAAGCCTGGGAGCCTTAGCGGGACAGTCACGGAGACCCAGTACTTC	CASSKPGSLSGTVTETQYF
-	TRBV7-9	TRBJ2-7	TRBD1	TGTGCCAGCAGCTTGGGAAGAGACAGGGACTACGAGCAGTACTTC	CASSLGRDRDYEQYF
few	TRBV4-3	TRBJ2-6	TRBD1	TGCGCCAGCAGCCCCGGGACAGCTGGGGCCAACGTCCTGACTTTC	CASSPGTAGANVLTF
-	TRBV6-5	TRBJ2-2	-	TGTGCCAGCAGAGTATACACCGGGGAGCTGTTTTTT	CASRVYTGELFF
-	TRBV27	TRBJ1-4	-	TGTGCCAGCAGTTTAGGGAGGGGCGTAGTTAATGAAAAACTGTTTTTT	CASSLGRGVVNEKLFF
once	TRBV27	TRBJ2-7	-	TGTGCCAGCAGTATTATGTCAGGGCCCTACGAGCAGTACTTC	CASSIMSGPYEQYF
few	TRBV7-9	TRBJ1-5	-	TGTGCCAGCAGCCCTGGTGGGAGCAATCAGCCCCAGCATTTT	CASSPGGSNQPQHF
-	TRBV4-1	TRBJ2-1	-	TGCGCCAGCAGCCAAGGGGTCGAAGATTGGGGTGAGCAGTTCTTC	CASSQGVEDWGEQFF
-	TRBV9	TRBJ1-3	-	TGTGCCAGCAGCGTAGGAGGGGGTAGCTCTGGAAACACCATATATTTT	CASSVGGGSSGNTIYF
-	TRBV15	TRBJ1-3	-	TGTGCCACCAGCCCGCGTGTTTCTGGAAACACCATATATTTT	CATSPRVSGNTIYF
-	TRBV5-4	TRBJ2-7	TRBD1	TGTGCCAGCAGCGGGACAGGGGTCAGCGGGTACGAGCAGTACTTC	CASSGTGVSGYEQYF
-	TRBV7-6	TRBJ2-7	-	TGTGCCAGCAGCTTAGACTCGTCCTACGAGCAGTACTTC	CASSLDSSYEQYF
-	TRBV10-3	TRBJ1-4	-	TGTGCCATCAGTGAGGCGGAAAAACTGTTTTTT	CAISEAEKLFF
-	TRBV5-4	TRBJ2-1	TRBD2	TGTGCCAGCAGGTGGCGATTTGGGACTAGCGGGAGTAGGATGATTTGCGAGCAGTTCTTC	CASRWRFGTSGSRMICEQFF
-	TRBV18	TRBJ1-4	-	TGTGCCAGCTCACCACCCATATTGGATGCAACTAATGAAAAACTGTTTTTT	CASSPPILDATNEKLFF
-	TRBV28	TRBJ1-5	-	TGTGCCAGCAGTTTGAACAGGAGCAATCAGCCCCAGCATTTT	CASSLNRSNQPQHF
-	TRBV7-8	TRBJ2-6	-	TGTGCCAGCAGCTTAGCTCCAAGGCAGGTATACTCTGGGGCCAACGTCCTGACTTTC	CASSLAPRQVYSGANVLTF
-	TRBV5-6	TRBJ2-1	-	TGTGCCAGCAGCTCCTTAATCGCCGAGCAGTTCTTC	CASSSLIAEQFF
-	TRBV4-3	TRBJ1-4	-	TGCGCCAGCAGCCAAGAGGCGGCCAGGGATGAAAAACTGTTTTTT	CASSQEAARDEKLFF
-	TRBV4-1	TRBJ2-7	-	TGCGCCAGCAGCCAAGTCATGGCGGGCTCCTACGAGCAGTACTTC	CASSQVMAGSYEQYF
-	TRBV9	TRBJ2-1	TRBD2	TGTGCCAGCAGCGACACTCCGGGACTAGCGGGAGGTAGCTCCTACAATGAGCAGTTCTTC	CASSDTPGLAGGSSYNEQFF
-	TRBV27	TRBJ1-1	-	TGTGCCAGCAGTTTTCTGGGACAAGGCCCCCCTGAAGCTTTCTTT	CASSFLGQGPPEAFF
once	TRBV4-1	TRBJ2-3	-	TGCGCCAGCAGCCAAGAACTATACACAGATACGCAGTATTTT	CASSQELYTDTQYF
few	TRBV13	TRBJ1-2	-	TGTGCCAGCAGCTCGCTAGGGGAAGGCTACACCTTC	CASSSLGEGYTF
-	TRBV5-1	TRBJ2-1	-	TGCGCCAGCAGCTTAGGAGGTTACAATGAGCAGTTCTTC	CASSLGGYNEQFF
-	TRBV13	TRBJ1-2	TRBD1	TGTGCCAGCAGTCCCTCCGGGACAGAGAATGGCTACACCTTC	CASSPSGTENGYTF
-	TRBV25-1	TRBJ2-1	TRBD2	TGTGCCAGCGACAGCGGGAGGGCCAACAATGAGCAGTTCTTC	CASDSGRANNEQFF
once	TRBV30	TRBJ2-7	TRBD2	TGTGCCTGGACCGGGGGGTTCTACGAGCAGTACTTC	CAWTGGFYEQYF
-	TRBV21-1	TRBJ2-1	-	TGTGCCAGCAGCAAAGACAGGCGAGCGCAGAGCTCCTACAATGAGCAGTTCTTC	CASSKDRRAQSSYNEQFF
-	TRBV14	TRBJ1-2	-	TGTGCCAGCAGCCAAGATAGGGGCCAGCTCTATGGCTACACCTTC	CASSQDRGQLYGYTF